This T cell receptor beta chain is drawn from a study of identical twins. TCRdb passed the 5' RACE reads through MiXCR, listing each CDR3 protein once. The top ten clones hold roughly 1.6% of a sample with about 900,000 distinct CDR3 sequences, roughly an eighth of them seen once. The V gene's germline CDR1 is SEHNR and CDR2 FQNEAQ (reference sequence). This CDR3 spans 14 amino acids. Trimming removed 1 base from V and 7 bases from J, with 10 bases in between. General study points: Twin pairs had excess sharing that was weaker in beta out-of-frame sequences. Donors were not followed over many years; analysis was cross-sectional. Clonotypes of the beta chain that were abundant in cord blood carried fewer insertions (memory repertoires showed none). It was out-of-frame TCR alpha sharing in monozygotic twins that models underestimated.

This clonotype turned up a few times. Its antigen is not identified. The sample was also reused in another study, on yellow fever vaccine responses in identical twins.

Sequences were obtained from PBMCs. The genes are TRBV7-9 and TRBJ2-2, with D tentatively TRBD2 (5 bases). This sequence was found in a woman aged 18-30 years in good health. The CDR3 sequence: CASSLVLSGGELFF. CDR3 DNA sequence: TGTGCCAGCAGCTTAGTGTTGAGCGGCGGGGAGCTGTTTTTT.